One and the same sample provided the 15 T cell receptor beta chains below, sequenced in a study of blood T cell repertoires in COVID-19. Profiling relied on immunoSEQ multiplex PCR, and the TCRdb table lists in-frame clones only, not all of them. Of about 100,000 clones in the sample, around 87% were seen once. Input material: peripheral blood. Every receptor here comes from a man between 45 and 60 years old with active or convalescent COVID-19.

The chain joins TRBV28 to TRBJ1-2; D is unclear. Looked up from germline, CDR1 is MDHEN and CDR2 is SYDVKM. The CDR3 sequence is 12 residues long. V dropped 4 bases and J dropped 3 bases, with 6 bases sitting between them. This CDR3 reads CASSWGDYGYTF. CDR3 bases: TGTGCCAGCAGTTGGGGAGACTATGGCTACACCTTC.

The V and J genes are TRBV19 and TRBJ1-1; 7 nucleotides align to TRBD1. Germline trimming cut 2 bases from V and 4 bases from J; bases unmatched to any gene: 1. The CDR3 is 13 residues long. Germline V gene lookup returns CDR1 LNHDA and CDR2 SQIVND (reference sequence). For the CDR3, the DNA is TGTGCCAGTAGTATACCAGGGGGCACTGAAGCTTTCTTT. Translation gives CASSIPGGTEAFF.

V usage is TRBV11-2 and J usage is TRBJ1-1, with D tentatively TRBD1 (5 bases). With 0 bases removed from V and 7 bases from J, the gap between germline ends came to 12 bases. Germline V CDR1 and CDR2: SGHAT, FQNNGV. CDR3 length: 14 amino acids. CDR3 nucleotide sequence: TGTGCCAGCAGCTTAGATCGGGGGGGAGGTGAAGCTTTCTTT. The encoded protein is CASSLDRGGGEAFF.

The chain uses TRBV18 and TRBJ1-5, with 7 bases matching TRBD1. V was clipped by 5 bases and J by 0 bases; unmatched bases: 10. CDR1 is KGHSH and CDR2 is LQKENI in the germline V gene. CDR3 size: 17 residues. The CDR3 DNA is TGTGCCAGCTCAACGGACAGGAGCACTTATAGCAATCAGCCCCAGCATTTT. Translated, it gives CASSTDRSTYSNQPQHF.

The rearrangement links TRBV30 to TRBJ2-1, with D possibly matching TRBD1 (5 bases). The CDR3 totals 12 residues. Germline V gene sequence: CDR1 GTSNPN, CDR2 SVGIG (reference sequence). Trimming shortened V by 4 bases and J by 7 bases, and 11 bases separated the two germline ends. The CDR3 bases are TGTGCCTGGAACCAGGGAAGGAATGAGCAGTTCTTC. Translating gives CAWNQGRNEQFF.

The DNA of the CDR3 is TGTGCCAGCAGCTCATCACAGGGTGGAGGTCAGCCCCAGCATTTT. This gives the protein CASSSSQGGGQPQHF. The chain combines TRBV28 with TRBJ1-5; D perhaps matches TRBD1 (6 bases). The CDR3 covers 15 residues. V was cut by 6 bases and J by 6 bases, with 18 bases left in between. Germline lookup yields CDR1 MDHEN and CDR2 SYDVKM.

The chain couples TRBV5-1 to TRBJ2-1, with 10 bases lining up with TRBD2. Unmatched junction bases numbered 10, after V lost 3 bases and J lost 4 bases. Germline CDR1 is SGHRS and CDR2 is YFSETQ. This CDR3 is built from 17 residues. DNA of the CDR3: TGCGCCAGCAGCTCCCCAAACCTAGCGGGGGTATACAATGAGCAGTTCTTC. Its translation is CASSSPNLAGVYNEQFF.

The rearrangement joins TRBV29-1 to TRBJ2-2; no reliable D call. V was cut by 7 bases and J by 7 bases, with 10 bases left in between. The germline gives CDR1 SQVTM, CDR2 ANQGSEA. This CDR3 contains 11 residues. CDR3 nucleotides: TGCAGCGGCACATACAGCGGGGAGCTGTTTTTT. Translating gives CSGTYSGELFF.

This chain connects TRBV6-4 to TRBJ1-5; 12 positions agree with TRBD1. After removal of 4 bases from V and 7 bases from J, the junction contained 11 bases not matched to a gene. The CDR3 runs to 17 residues. Germline CDR1 reads MRHNA; CDR2 reads SNTAGT. This CDR3 reads CASSVPGQGARGQPQHF. As DNA, the CDR3 is TGTGCCAGCAGTGTCCCGGGACAGGGGGCCCGAGGACAGCCCCAGCATTTT.

The chain is built from TRBV5-1 and TRBJ2-3; 7 nucleotides match TRBD1. Germline assignment: CDR1 SGHRS and CDR2 YFSETQ. The CDR3 has 14 residues. The J segment lost 3 bases and the V segment lost 4 bases, leaving 5 bases of the junction unmatched. The DNA of the CDR3 is TGCGCCAGCAGCACACAACAGGGGACAGATACGCAGTATTTT. Amino acids: CASSTQQGTDTQYF.

In this sample, this clone turned up once. The V call is TRBV2, the J call TRBJ2-3, with D unclear. CDR1 and CDR2 from the germline V gene are SNHLY and FYNNEI. The CDR3 loop spans 15 amino acids. V was shortened by 7 bases and J by 1 base, with 15 bases between the two germline ends. The CDR3 DNA is TGTGCCAGCATCCCGACGGGTGTGGGCACAGATACGCAGTATTTT. Translation: CASIPTGVGTDTQYF.

Written as DNA, the CDR3 is TGTGCCATCAGGGACTCCGGACCCGGGGAGCTGTTTTTT. Its protein is CAIRDSGPGELFF. The rearrangement joins TRBV10-3 to TRBJ2-2, with TRBD2 as a possible D gene (5 bases). The CDR3 runs 13 residues. V was trimmed by 6 bases and J by 6 bases, leaving 11 bases between them. CDR1 and CDR2 (germline): ENHRY, SYGVKD.

This chain connects TRBV3-1 (or the pseudogene TRBV3-2) to TRBJ2-2; D possibly corresponds to TRBD1 (5 bases). V lost 6 bases to trimming and J lost 6 bases, with 20 bases between them. The germline CDR1 and CDR2 sequences are LGHDT and YNNKEL (reference sequence). This CDR3 contains 16 residues. The DNA of the CDR3 is TGTGCCAGCAGACCGGACAAGGGATTATTATCCGGGGAGCTGTTTTTT. Translation: CASRPDKGLLSGELFF.

The chain is built from TRBV4-1 and TRBJ2-1; 7 bases are shared with TRBD2. Losses at the gene ends were 6 bases for V and 6 bases for J; bases not matched to a gene: 11. The CDR3 spans 15 residues. The germline gives CDR1 MGHRA, CDR2 YSYEKL. The CDR3 sequence: CASRKATGGSNEQFF. CDR3 in DNA: TGCGCCAGCAGGAAAGCTACCGGGGGGTCCAATGAGCAGTTCTTC.

The rearrangement joins TRBV3-1 (or the pseudogene TRBV3-2) to TRBJ2-5; 12 bases match TRBD2. Trimming at V came to 1 base and at J to 4 bases, leaving 4 bases not matched to a gene. The CDR3 has 16 amino acids. The germline V gene has CDR1 LGHDT and CDR2 YNNKEL (reference sequence). CDR3 nucleotides: TGTGCCAGCAGCCAAGGACTAGCGGGGGTGGTAGAGACCCAGTACTTC. Its translation: CASSQGLAGVVETQYF.